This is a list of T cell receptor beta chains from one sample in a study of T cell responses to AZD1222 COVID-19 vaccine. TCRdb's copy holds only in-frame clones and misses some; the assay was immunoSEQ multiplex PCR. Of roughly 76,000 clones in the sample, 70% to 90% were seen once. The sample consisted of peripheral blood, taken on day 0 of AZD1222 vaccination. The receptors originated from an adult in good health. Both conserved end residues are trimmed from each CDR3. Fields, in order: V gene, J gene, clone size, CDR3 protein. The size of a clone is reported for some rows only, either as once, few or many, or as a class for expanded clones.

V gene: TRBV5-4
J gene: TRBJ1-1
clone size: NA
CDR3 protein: ASSLAPGGPEAF

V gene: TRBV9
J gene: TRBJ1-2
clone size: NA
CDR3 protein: ASSSYGGSGYT

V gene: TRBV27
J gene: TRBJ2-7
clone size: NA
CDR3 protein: ASSFGTGDYEQY

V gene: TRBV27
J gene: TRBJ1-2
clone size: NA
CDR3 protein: ASMGTDYGYT

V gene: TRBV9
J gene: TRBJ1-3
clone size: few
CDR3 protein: ASSVVDSGNTIY

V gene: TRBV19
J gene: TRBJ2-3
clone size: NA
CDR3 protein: ASSHRALTDTQY

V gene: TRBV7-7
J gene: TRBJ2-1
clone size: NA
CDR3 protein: ASSFLGENEQF

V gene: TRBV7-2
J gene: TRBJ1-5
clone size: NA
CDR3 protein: ASSLRPSGNLYSNQPQH

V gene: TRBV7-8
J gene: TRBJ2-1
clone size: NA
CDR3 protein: ASSLNPGTGYGNEQF

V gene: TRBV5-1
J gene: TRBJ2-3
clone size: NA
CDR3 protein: ASSPGLAGALRTDTQY

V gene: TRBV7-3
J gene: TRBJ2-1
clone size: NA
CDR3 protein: ASSSSGPNNEQF

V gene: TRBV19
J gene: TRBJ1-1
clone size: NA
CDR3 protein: ASRQGMGTEAF

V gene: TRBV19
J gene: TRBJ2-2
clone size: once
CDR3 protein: ASSTSGRATGELF

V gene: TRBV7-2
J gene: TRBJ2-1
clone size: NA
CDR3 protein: ASSQRQGRNEQF

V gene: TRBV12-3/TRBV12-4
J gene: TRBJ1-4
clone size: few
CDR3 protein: ASTASPNEKLF